These 27 T cell receptor beta chains were sequenced from one sample in a study of blood T cell repertoires in COVID-19. Generated by immunoSEQ multiplex PCR, the TCRdb table keeps only in-frame clones and is missing some. Of 90,000 or so clones listed, about 85% are singletons. Sample: peripheral blood. The receptor source for this set is an elderly man with active or convalescent COVID-19.

This chain connects TRBV28 to TRBJ2-2; TRBD1 matches 8 bases. CDR1 is MDHEN, CDR2 SYDVKM, per germline. Unmatched junction bases numbered 3, after V lost 5 bases and J lost 1 base. The CDR3 has 15 residues. The CDR3 sequence is CASSPGQENTGELFF. CDR3 DNA sequence: TGTGCCAGCAGTCCGGGACAGGAGAACACCGGGGAGCTGTTTTTT.

The rearrangement joins TRBV13 to TRBJ1-1; possible D gene TRBD1, 5 bases. The CDR3 length is 15 residues. Trimming stripped 5 bases from V and 2 bases from J, with 15 bases between. Germline loops: CDR1 PRHDT, CDR2 FYEKMQ (reference sequence). The CDR3 region has the DNA TGTGCCAGCAGCCCGAAGGAGGGGCGCAACACTGAAGCTTTCTTT. This encodes CASSPKEGRNTEAFF.

The chain carries TRBV9 and TRBJ1-2, with D unclear. CDR1 and CDR2 (germline): SGDLS, YYNGEE. Trimming removed 3 bases from V and 4 bases from J, with 13 bases in between. The CDR3 loop spans 14 amino acids. Here the CDR3 reads CASSASRGTYGYTF. CDR3 DNA: TGTGCCAGCAGCGCATCAAGAGGTACCTATGGCTACACCTTC.

The V gene is TRBV11-3, the J gene TRBJ2-3; 7 bases line up with TRBD1. Germline trimming cut 5 bases from V and 8 bases from J; bases unmatched to any gene: 7. The CDR3 is made up of 13 amino acids. CDR1 SGHNT and CDR2 YENEEA come from the germline V gene. The CDR3 nucleotides are TGTGCCAGCAGCCCCGACAGGGTGGGTACGCAGTATTTT. This translates into CASSPDRVGTQYF.

The chain uses TRBV12-5 and TRBJ2-5; 9 positions agree with TRBD2. CDR1 is LGHNT and CDR2 is FRNRAP in the germline V gene. The CDR3 contains 13 residues. V lost 7 bases to trimming and J lost 5 bases; unmatched junction nucleotides: 5. For the CDR3, the DNA is TGTGCTAGTGAGCGGGGGGCTGGGGAGACCCAGTACTTC. It codes for CASERGAGETQYF.

CDR3 in DNA: TGTGCCAGCAGCTTGACAGGGTTGGACACTGAAGCTTTCTTT. This encodes CASSLTGLDTEAFF. The gene calls are TRBV7-2 and TRBJ1-1, with 7 bases that match TRBD1. J was trimmed by 3 bases and V by 3 bases; bases with no gene match: 4. The germline V gene has CDR1 SGHTA and CDR2 FQGNSA. The CDR3 is 14 residues long.

The rearrangement uses TRBV5-1 and TRBJ1-1; D unresolved. The CDR3 spans 12 residues. Trimming took 2 bases from V and 3 from J, leaving 5 bases between them. CDR1 is SGHRS and CDR2 is YFSETQ in the germline V gene. The CDR3 DNA reads TGCGCCAGCAGCTTCCGGGACACTGAAGCTTTCTTT. This encodes CASSFRDTEAFF. Based on the CDR3 plus reference TRBV5-1 and TRBJ1-1, the full variable domain is KAGVTQTPRYLIKTRGQQVTLSCSPISGHRSVSWYQQTPGQGLQFLFEYFSETQRNKGNFPGRFSGRQFSNSRSEMNVSTLELGDSALYLCASSFRDTEAFFGQGTRLTVV.

This clone has just a few counts. CDR3 nucleotide sequence: TGCGCCAGCAGCCAGGACAGGGTAGGCACTGAAGCTTTCTTT. Protein product: CASSQDRVGTEAFF. The chain employs TRBV5-1 and TRBJ1-1; 8 bases fit TRBD1. The V and J ends lost 4 bases and 4 bases, in that order; junction bases with no gene match: 6. Per the germline V gene, CDR1 is SGHRS and CDR2 is YFSETQ. The CDR3 extends over 14 amino acids.

This clone was seen only once. The rearrangement joins TRBV11-2 to TRBJ1-6; 7 positions match TRBD1. This CDR3 has 15 residues. Germline assignment: CDR1 SGHAT and CDR2 FQNNGV. The V and J ends lost 5 bases and 4 bases, in that order; junction bases with no gene match: 5. As DNA, the CDR3 is TGTGCCAGCAGCCCGGGGACAGCATATAATTCACCCCTCCACTTT. Translation gives CASSPGTAYNSPLHF.

This rearrangement joins TRBV28 to TRBJ2-5; maybe TRBD1 (6 bases). Germline CDR1 is MDHEN and CDR2 is SYDVKM. Trimming took off 3 bases at V and 7 bases at J, with 15 bases between the two ends. The CDR3 extends over 14 amino acids. CDR3 amino acids: CASSLTTGPRTQYF. The CDR3 DNA is TGTGCCAGCAGTTTGACGACAGGCCCCCGGACCCAGTACTTC.

The chain links TRBV13 to TRBJ1-1; TRBD1 aligns across 9 bases. The CDR3 totals 15 residues. V lost 2 bases to trimming and J lost 8 bases; unmatched junction nucleotides: 9. Germline CDR1 and CDR2: PRHDT and FYEKMQ (reference sequence). CDR3 nucleotide sequence: TGTGCCAGCAGCTTAAACAGGGGGCGGTTCGTCGAAGCTTTCTTT. Its protein is CASSLNRGRFVEAFF.

The table lists this clone with a count of one. The V call is TRBV6-5, the J call TRBJ2-7; 9 bases are a match to TRBD1. Trimming took 7 bases from V and 7 from J; bases not matched to a gene: 11. The CDR3 spans 14 residues. Germline V gene lookup returns CDR1 MNHEY and CDR2 SVGAGI. CDR3 DNA sequence: TGTGCCAGCAACCCGGGACAGGGATCGAGGGAGCAGTACTTC. Translated, it gives CASNPGQGSREQYF.

The gene calls are TRBV7-2 and TRBJ2-2, with 9 bases fitting TRBD1. The V segment lost 4 bases and the J segment 0 bases; nucleotides outside the gene matches: 6. The CDR3 runs to 17 residues. The germline CDR1 and CDR2 sequences are SGHTA and FQGNSA. The CDR3 here is CASSYPDRGSNTGELFF. The CDR3 DNA reads as TGTGCCAGCAGCTACCCGGACAGGGGCTCGAACACCGGGGAGCTGTTTTTT.

This chain uses TRBV6-6 with TRBJ1-1; 8 nucleotides agree with TRBD1. The CDR3 is made up of 15 amino acids. Germline V lookup: CDR1 MNHNY, CDR2 SVGAGI (reference sequence). V shed 4 bases and J 2 bases; nucleotides not matched to a gene: 6. The CDR3 loop is CASSSGQGGNTEAFF. In DNA, the CDR3 is TGTGCCAGCAGTTCCGGACAGGGCGGAAACACTGAAGCTTTCTTT.

V and J are TRBV20-1 and TRBJ2-5, with 14 bases matching TRBD2. CDR1 is DFQATT, CDR2 SNEGSKA, per germline (reference sequence). The V and J ends lost 3 bases and 3 bases, in that order; junction bases with no gene match: 6. The CDR3 has 16 amino acids. The CDR3 region is CSASVMGLAGEETQYF. Written as DNA, the CDR3 is TGCAGTGCTAGTGTTATGGGACTAGCGGGAGAAGAGACCCAGTACTTC.

The rearrangement links TRBV14 to TRBJ1-2; no reliable D call. Germline-derived CDR1 and CDR2 are SGHDN and FVKESK. Trimming stripped 1 base from V and 5 bases from J, with 14 bases between. The CDR3 totals 15 residues. The CDR3 nucleotides read TGTGCCAGCAGCCAAGGGGCAGGCTCCGTTTATGGCTACACCTTC. It yields the protein CASSQGAGSVYGYTF.

A single count supports this clone. The V gene is TRBV5-1, the J gene TRBJ2-3; 8 bases match TRBD1. The CDR3 runs to 16 residues. The junction had 5 bases not matched to a gene; V was cut back by 0 bases and J by 2 bases. The germline CDR1 and CDR2 sequences are SGHRS and YFSETQ. The CDR3 region has the DNA TGCGCCAGCAGCTTGGGGGACAGGCCTAACACAGATACGCAGTATTTT. Translated: CASSLGDRPNTDTQYF.

This clone was detected only once. The chain combines TRBV3-1 (or the pseudogene TRBV3-2) with TRBJ1-2, with 7 bases identical to TRBD1. The CDR3 is 13 amino acids. From germline, CDR1 is LGHDT and CDR2 YNNKEL (reference sequence). V lost 4 bases to trimming and J lost 6 bases; unmatched junction nucleotides: 5. The CDR3 sequence: CASSLPGGNGYTF. CDR3 DNA sequence: TGTGCCAGCAGCCTGCCAGGGGGAAATGGCTACACCTTC.

The chain uses TRBV5-6 and TRBJ1-6; TRBD1 agrees at 9 bases. CDR1 and CDR2 from the germline V gene are SGHDT and YYEEEE. The CDR3 runs 16 residues. The J segment lost 4 bases and the V segment lost 4 bases, leaving 6 bases of the junction unmatched. The CDR3, as DNA: TGTGCCAGCAGCGGAACGGGACAGGGATATAATTCACCCCTCCACTTT. As protein: CASSGTGQGYNSPLHF.

This chain joins TRBV27 and TRBJ1-5, with D unclear. Trimming left V 5 bases short and J 4 bases short, with 15 bases between. Germline CDR1 and CDR2: MNHEY and SMNVEV (reference sequence). The CDR3 length is 15 residues. CDR3 residues: CASSPAETKNQPQHF. CDR3 bases: TGTGCCAGCAGTCCAGCCGAAACTAAGAATCAGCCCCAGCATTTT.

This chain uses TRBV27 with TRBJ1-3; D unclear. The germline gives CDR1 MNHEY, CDR2 SMNVEV (reference sequence). The CDR3 loop spans 15 amino acids. Trimming removed 2 bases at V and 0 bases at J, with 8 bases between. CDR3 protein: CASSLGGISGNTIYF. In DNA, the CDR3 is TGTGCCAGCAGTTTAGGCGGGATCTCTGGAAACACCATATATTTT.

The CDR3 DNA follows: TGTGCCAGCGGGAGACAGGGAGCTATTAGCACAGATACGCAGTATTTT. It specifies CASGRQGAISTDTQYF. J is TRBJ2-3 and V is TRBV5-5; 7 bases align to TRBD1. CDR3 length: 16 amino acids. Germline V gene lookup returns CDR1 SGHKS and CDR2 YYEKEE (reference sequence). With V trimmed by 7 bases and J by 0 bases, 11 bases remained unmatched. Supplemented by reference TRBV5-5 and TRBJ2-3, the full variable domain reads DAGVTQSPTHLIKTRGQQVTLRCSPISGHKSVSWYQQVLGQGPQFIFQYYEKEERGRGNFPDRFSARQFPNYSSELNVNALLLGDSALYLCASGRQGAISTDTQYFGPGTRLTVL.

The rearrangement uses TRBV7-8 and TRBJ2-1, with D tentatively TRBD2 (6 bases). The V end was cut by 5 bases, the J end by 0 bases, with 11 bases between. This CDR3 spans 15 amino acids. Germline values: CDR1 SGHVS, CDR2 FQNEAQ. The CDR3 DNA is TGTGCCAGCAGCCACCAAGCGGGCTCCTACAATGAGCAGTTCTTC. Protein sequence: CASSHQAGSYNEQFF.

Many counts were recorded for this clone. The chain recombines TRBV9 with TRBJ1-2, with 9 bases lining up with TRBD1. J lost 2 bases, V lost 4 bases, and 3 bases had no gene match. Germline CDR1 SGDLS, CDR2 YYNGEE. The CDR3 consists of 14 residues. This chain's CDR3 is CASSRDRDNYGYTF. CDR3 nucleotide sequence: TGTGCCAGCAGCAGGGACAGGGACAACTATGGCTACACCTTC.

The chain links TRBV4-1 to TRBJ2-3; 9 nucleotides align to TRBD2. V dropped 1 base and J dropped 0; count of bases not matched to a gene: 8. There are 18 residues in the CDR3. The germline CDR1 and CDR2 sequences are MGHRA and YSYEKL. The CDR3 nucleotides are TGCGCCAGCAGCCAAGGGGTCCTAGCGGGGAAAAGCACAGATACGCAGTATTTT. It yields the protein CASSQGVLAGKSTDTQYF.

This clone was observed once. The rearrangement joins TRBV6-6 to TRBJ2-1; a weak D match, TRBD2 (5 bases). The CDR3 totals 14 residues. The germline V gene encodes CDR1 MNHNY and CDR2 SVGAGI (reference sequence). V lost 5 bases and J 6 bases, leaving 14 bases between the germline ends. CDR3 coding DNA: TGTGCCAGCAGTCCCGAAGGAAGCGGCAATGAGCAGTTCTTC. Residues: CASSPEGSGNEQFF.

The chain couples TRBV2 to TRBJ1-5; no definite D call. Trimming cost V 5 bases and J 7 bases, with 9 bases left between them. There are 12 residues in the CDR3. Germline V gene lookup returns CDR1 SNHLY and CDR2 FYNNEI. CDR3 DNA: TGTGCCAGCAGTCGTTTCGGGCAGCCCCAGCATTTT. Its protein is CASSRFGQPQHF.